What follows is one TCR beta chain and its context. Its binding antigen is unknown. Base qualities are missing; no much larger clone stands one base away. The sample is drawn from a study of cytomegalovirus exposure and HLA in healthy donors (dated by TCRdb to 2015 to 2018). The study in broad terms: An earlier analysis of several hundred of the donors reported 250 to 300 Gb of sequence data and roughly 100 million unique TCR beta sequences from about 179 million T cells. Roughly 320 gigabases of sequencing data and 91 million or so unique TCR sequences made up an early release that covered several hundred HLA-typed donors. The genetic ancestry cluster associated with self-reported Caucasian donors included 70% to 85% of the roughly 400 genotyped donors. The study aimed to test whether cataloging public T cell receptors could reveal signatures of past pathogen exposure. The T cell repertoires of under 750 subjects were profiled by immunosequencing and related to cytomegalovirus serostatus. A separate validation cohort of some 130 different subjects was used in addition to the roughly 620-subject first cohort. To predict cytomegalovirus infection status, the study combined high-throughput TCR immunosequencing, statistical association of individual TCRs with disease status, and machine learning. To study patterns of TCR occurrence, a later analysis re-analyzed previously published TCR beta repertoires from around 670 donors and added high-resolution HLA genotyping. The later analysis used no new phenotypic data to find candidate immune exposures, relying instead on TCR beta sequences and their occurrence across donors. In an earlier analysis of more than 550 of the donors, high-throughput TCR beta sequencing was used to judge whether each TCR beta V gene segment behaved as functional or pseudogenic. Donor age, sex, ethnicity and CMV serostatus were compiled together with the repertoire data. A later genetic analysis took genome-wide SNP genotypes for about 55% of the roughly 670 donors and used that subset as a discovery cohort. All discovery cohort repertoires had been generated using a single sequencing platform. HLA typing included class I and class II loci at four-digit resolution. Typing coverage differed by locus: A, B, C, DRB1 and DQB1 were typed in about 620-630 donors, DQA1 in 522, DPA1 in some 570, and DPB1 in roughly 470. Roughly five DR-DQ haplotypes were handled as single units for association and clustering because linkage in the cohort was strong. On average, 235,054 unique TCR beta nucleotide sequences were sequenced per donor among 300 to 500 genotyped donors of the cohort, with 15% to 20% of those sequences being non-productive. Summary of the overall study and its limitations: Most CMV-associated TCR beta chains appeared to be HLA-restricted in a later analysis, and the HLA associations seemed to be driven largely by CMV exposure. At a false discovery rate of 0.05, a later analysis linked 15,000 to 20,000 TCR beta sequences to specific HLA alleles. The study gave a list of some 150 TCR beta chains associated with cytomegalovirus. In a later analysis, HLA-associated TCR beta chains showed more clonal expansion and lower generation probabilities than non-associated chains that were equally common. Correlated functional status among segregating V segments might be attributable to linkage disequilibrium, but an unknown experimental factor could not be ruled out. Only TCR beta chains were sequenced in this cohort, and the absence of alpha or paired-chain data limited detectable features. HLA typing was unavailable for some donors at each locus, so association tests used only the typed subset. In a later analysis, several top co-occurrence clusters were reported to appear linked to parvovirus B19, influenza, CMV and Epstein-Barr virus. A further reported finding was that TCR beta sequences accurately predicted the HLA-A and HLA-B alleles for most subjects in the first cohort. A later genetic analysis reported fewer N-insertions in productive TCRs among donors in an Asian-associated ancestry cluster than the roughly 670-donor mean. In vitro tests confirmed that a few of the cytomegalovirus-associated TCR beta chains recognize cytomegalovirus antigens. An earlier analysis of approximately 600 of the donors showed that most TCR beta V segments appeared in productive rearrangements either about 90% or about 30% of the time, which broadly matched IMGT annotations. A cluster of highly shared sequence variants was judged likely to represent a technical artifact of the sequencing pipeline. Some IMGT-functional V segments, including TRBV6-2 and TRBV6-3, could not be distinguished by the 87-base-pair reads and were therefore excluded. The earlier analysis of about 600 of the donors excluded some 15 rarely observed V segments, including chromosome 9 orphons, because counts were too low. For the cohort, immune exposure information was limited to CMV serostatus. When HLA alleles, especially DR and DQ, strongly co-occurred, attributing TCR associations to individual alleles was difficult. Presence/absence analyses assumed roughly uniform sequencing depth across donors, an assumption that may not hold. According to a later analysis, TCR association rates differed among HLA loci, with DRB1 alleles showing the most associated TCRs and HLA-C alleles showing the fewest. It was suggested by the authors that the approach could potentially be generalized to other disease states and immunological phenotypes. In both the original and validation cohorts, the classifier was reported to diagnose cytomegalovirus status with high specificity and sensitivity. V-gene and J-gene trimming of TCR beta chains was associated with a missense DCLRE1C variant in a later genetic analysis, and the association was replicated in an independent cohort. Across donors, most TCR sequences were observed very rarely, whereas some public TCRs were present in many individuals.

The cohort was made up of roughly 670 healthy bone marrow donors. At the time of sampling, every cohort member was nominally healthy, though immune exposures that went unrecorded were likely present. The donor was CMV seronegative and was included in the group of about 350 seronegative cohort members. Every donor gave a peripheral blood sample, and the peripheral blood mononuclear cells from that sample were used for TCR beta sequencing. The Qiagen DNeasy Blood Extraction Kit was used to extract genomic DNA from the blood cell samples. Trimming leaves V shorter by 3 bases and J shorter by 9 bases, with the junction holding 10 bases beyond the gene matches. CDR1 and CDR2 (MNHEY, SMNVEV) derive from the germline V gene (reference sequence). Spanning cysteine to phenylalanine, the CDR3 consists of 15 amino acids. Only the CDR3 region is kept as DNA, spanning 45 bases read in frame from base 1. To prepare the library, the immunoSEQ multiplex PCR assay was applied. The multiplex PCR relied on a mix of 60 forward primers for TCR Vbeta segments and 13 reverse primers for TCR Jbeta segments. The CDR3 region of rearranged TCR beta genes was amplified from genomic DNA with a multiplex PCR assay. The Illumina HiSeq System was used to sequence the amplified TCR beta libraries as 87-base-pair reads. Per the original workflow: In a later analysis, tens of millions of unique TCR beta chains were counted across the approximately 640 repertoires, and approximately 9.9 million of these chains were shared by at least two donors. To remove PCR and sequencing errors, raw reads were error-corrected and collapsed into unique sequences using a nearest-neighbor algorithm that merged closely related sequences. Alignment of CDR3 sequences to IMGT reference sequences was used to assign V, D and J gene segments. For a sequence to be retained, a match of at least six nucleotides to both a V gene segment and a J gene segment was required. A rearrangement counted as productive if the CDR3 had no stop codons and remained in frame with V and J, and every other rearrangement counted as non-productive. CDR3 was defined according to IMGT convention as the region running from the second conserved V-encoded cysteine to the conserved J-encoded phenylalanine. In an earlier analysis of approximately 500 of the donors, sequences lacking an unambiguous match to a single V gene segment were excluded. An earlier analysis of several hundred of the donors called V segments functional above 56.7% productive rearrangements and segregating when the between-donor standard deviation exceeded 5%. To diagnose cytomegalovirus status from the catalog of TCR beta chain sequences, a statistical classification framework was built. In a later analysis, TCR nucleotide sequences were compared against IMGT/GENE-DB human TR gene sequences so that V and J genes could be assigned. The TCRdist pipeline was used in a later analysis to assign CDR3 sequences and most-parsimonious VDJ recombination scenarios. In a later analysis, every TCR beta chain was defined by the combination of its CDR3 amino acid sequence and its V-gene family, and reads without a unique V-gene family were dropped. To address suspected cross-contamination and a sequencing artifact, a later analysis removed 450 to 700 highly shared, low-generation-probability nucleotide sequences. In a later analysis, a clonal expansion index for each public chain was calculated from normalized within-repertoire ranks of inferred template counts. In a later analysis, generation probabilities were computed with a VDJ recombination model fitted to out-of-frame rearrangements, and the resulting probabilities were checked against IGoR. In a later analysis, TCR-TCR, TCR-HLA and TCR-CMV co-occurrence was scored with hypergeometric tests, and a repertoire-size bias correction was applied to TCR pairs. To estimate false discovery rates, a later analysis permuted the HLA or CMV assignments 20 times. In a later analysis, co-occurring TCRs were grouped with DBSCAN, and TCRdist sequence similarity was added when clustering was performed within HLA-allele-positive subsets. For co-occurrence clustering, repertoires with fewer than 30,000 or more than 120,000 public chains were excluded, along with five repertoires with anomalous nucleotide sharing. The immuneACCESS repertoire file appears here via TCRdb, limited to in-frame rearrangements. These files lack a portion of the clones; in checked studies, under half of the deficit traces to unresolved V genes, and the cause of the others is not known. That table furnishes V, J and clone size, whereas the DNA furnished D and trimming. This sample is represented by more than 90,000 clones; approximately 70% of them were singletons. 2.5% to 3% of the sample goes to the ten largest clones.

The sequence came from a man between 45 and 60 years old in good health and CMV-seronegative. The chain uses TRBV27 and TRBJ1-3, with TRBD1 identical over 8 junction bases. Sequencing used PBMCs. The CDR3 protein is CASSLRDRGFSTIYF. The DNA is TGTGCCAGCAGTTTGCGAGACAGGGGTTTTAGCACCATATATTTT.